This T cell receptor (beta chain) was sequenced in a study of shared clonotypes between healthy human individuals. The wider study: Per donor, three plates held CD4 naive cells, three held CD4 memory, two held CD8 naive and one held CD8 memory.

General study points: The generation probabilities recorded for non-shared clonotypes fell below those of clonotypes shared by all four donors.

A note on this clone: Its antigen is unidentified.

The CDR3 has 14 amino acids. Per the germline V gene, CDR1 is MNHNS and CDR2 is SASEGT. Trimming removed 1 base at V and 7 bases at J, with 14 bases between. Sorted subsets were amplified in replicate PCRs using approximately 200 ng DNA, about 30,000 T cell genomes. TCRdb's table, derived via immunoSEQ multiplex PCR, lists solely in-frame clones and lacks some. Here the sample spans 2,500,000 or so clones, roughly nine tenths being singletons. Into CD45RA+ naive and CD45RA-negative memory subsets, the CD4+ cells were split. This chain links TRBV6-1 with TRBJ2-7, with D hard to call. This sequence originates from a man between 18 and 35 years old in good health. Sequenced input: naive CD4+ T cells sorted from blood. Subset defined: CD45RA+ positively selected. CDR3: CASSEGQQPWEQYF. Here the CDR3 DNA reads TGTGCCAGCAGTGAAGGACAACAGCCCTGGGAGCAGTACTTC.